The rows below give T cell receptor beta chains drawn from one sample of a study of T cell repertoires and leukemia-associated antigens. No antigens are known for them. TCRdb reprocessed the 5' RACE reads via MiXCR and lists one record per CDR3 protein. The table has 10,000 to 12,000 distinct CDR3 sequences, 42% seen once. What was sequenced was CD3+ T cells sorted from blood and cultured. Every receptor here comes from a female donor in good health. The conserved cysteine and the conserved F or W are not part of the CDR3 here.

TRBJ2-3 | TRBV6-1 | ASSRGGQVPPGTSGNGGTDTQY
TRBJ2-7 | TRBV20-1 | SAREPGQGNYEQY
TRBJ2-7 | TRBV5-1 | ASTPGPGMGPGEQY
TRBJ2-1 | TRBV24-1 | ATSVSSGRGNEQF
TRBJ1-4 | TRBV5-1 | ASSVDTNNEKLF
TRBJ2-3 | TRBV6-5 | ASSYGAGLLKTQY
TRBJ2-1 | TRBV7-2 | ASSLTPGTGYNEQF
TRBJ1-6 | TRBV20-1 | SARGGTSGDSSLLH
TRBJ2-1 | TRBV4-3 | ASSLADGTSYEQF
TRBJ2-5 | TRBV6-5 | ASSCRVGGGSPHETQY
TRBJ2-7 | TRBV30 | AWSVTPYEQY
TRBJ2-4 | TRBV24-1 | ATSDPRRPWRLLGNIQY
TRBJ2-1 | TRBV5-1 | ATSGLPRGSNEQF
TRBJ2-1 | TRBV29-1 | SVESGILDEQF
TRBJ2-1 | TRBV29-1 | SVGGNYGHEQF
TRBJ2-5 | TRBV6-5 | ATLKHSGIVQETQY
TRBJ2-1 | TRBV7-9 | ASSKTGTGYNEQF
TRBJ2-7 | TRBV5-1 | ASSTPGLSYEQY
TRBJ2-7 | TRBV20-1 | SASSLAGGMNYEQY
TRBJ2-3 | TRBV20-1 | SANRGRDHRSANTQY
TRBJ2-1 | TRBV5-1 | ASSLVTSGRDQQF
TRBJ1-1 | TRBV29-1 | SVATGDRGEAF
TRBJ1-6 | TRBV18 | ASSPQPPGQGSNSPLH
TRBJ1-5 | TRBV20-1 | ASSDRGNSHNQPQH
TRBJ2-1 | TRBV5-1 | ASSVGLAYNEQF
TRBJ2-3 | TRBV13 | ASSPPRDRSTDTQY
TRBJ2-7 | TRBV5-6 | ASSQAGVGEQY
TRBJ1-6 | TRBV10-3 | AIRGPMRPLH
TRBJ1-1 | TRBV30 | AWIGRRGSTEAF
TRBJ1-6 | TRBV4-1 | ASSQDAVRSPLH
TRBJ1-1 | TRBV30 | AWKSGRINTEAF
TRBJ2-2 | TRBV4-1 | ASSQGGGRGRTGELF
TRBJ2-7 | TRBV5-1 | ASSPRDRSEEQY
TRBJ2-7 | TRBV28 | ASSSPDGGSVSQY
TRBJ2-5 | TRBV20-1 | GARDPAKETQY
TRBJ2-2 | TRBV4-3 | ASSQEEGYTGELF
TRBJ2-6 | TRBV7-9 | ASSSSRNYMLLT
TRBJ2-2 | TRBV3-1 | ASSQISGRVELF
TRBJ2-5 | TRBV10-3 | AISATGETQY
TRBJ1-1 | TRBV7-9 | ASSFMNTEAF
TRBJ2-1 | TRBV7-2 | ASSLWWYEQF
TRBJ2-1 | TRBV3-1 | ASSQEVGSNEQF
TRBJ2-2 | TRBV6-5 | ASSYSRGTGELF
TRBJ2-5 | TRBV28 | ASSSIGPGPQY
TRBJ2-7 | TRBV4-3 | ASSQGLAGTHEQY
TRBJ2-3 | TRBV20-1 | SAGRQGAIDDTQY
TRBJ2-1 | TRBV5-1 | ASSVAGPSYNEQF
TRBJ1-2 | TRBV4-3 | ASSQDGRVQGYT
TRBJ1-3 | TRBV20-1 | SARGLSSGNTIY
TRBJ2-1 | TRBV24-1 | ATGQRGGGLDEQF
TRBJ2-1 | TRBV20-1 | SASSGTTPYNEQF